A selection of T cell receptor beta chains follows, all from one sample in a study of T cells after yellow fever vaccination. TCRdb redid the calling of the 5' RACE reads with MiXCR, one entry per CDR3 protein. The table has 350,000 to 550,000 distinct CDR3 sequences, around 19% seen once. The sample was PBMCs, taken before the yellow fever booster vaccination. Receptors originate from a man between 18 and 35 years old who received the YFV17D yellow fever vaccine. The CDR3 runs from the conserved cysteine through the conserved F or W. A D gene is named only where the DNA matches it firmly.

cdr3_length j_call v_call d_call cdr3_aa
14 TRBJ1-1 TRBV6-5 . CASSYYRVNTEAFF
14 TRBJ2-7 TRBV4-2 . CVSSQGVDGYEQYF
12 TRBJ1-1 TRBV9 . CASSPRGAEAFF
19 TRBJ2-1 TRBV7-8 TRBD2 CASSPLVRSGGAGYNEQFF
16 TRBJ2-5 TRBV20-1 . CSARVQKAGLQETQYF
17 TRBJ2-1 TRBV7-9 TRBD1 CASSLDYRDRGTDEQFF
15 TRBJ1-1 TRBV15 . CATSRDLEGWTEAFF
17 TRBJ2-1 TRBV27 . CASSLYGRNPFLDEQFF
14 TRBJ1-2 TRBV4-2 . CASSQDKVYEGYTF
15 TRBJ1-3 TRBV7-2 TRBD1 CASSADRGLENTIYF
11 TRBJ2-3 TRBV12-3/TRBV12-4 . CASSTGDTQYF
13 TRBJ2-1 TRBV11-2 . CASSLENAIRAFF
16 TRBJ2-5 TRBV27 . CASSLYQGGEDETQYF
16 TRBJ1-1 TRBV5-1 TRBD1 CASESGGASLGTEAFF
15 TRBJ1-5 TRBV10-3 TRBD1 CAISSSGTDNQPQHF
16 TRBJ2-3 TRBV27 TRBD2 CASSLRTSGGLDTQYF
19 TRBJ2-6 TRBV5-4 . CASSSGTARISSGANVLTF
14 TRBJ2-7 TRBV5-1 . CASSQGAHSYEQYF
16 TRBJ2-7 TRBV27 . CASSFRYDSQGVEQYF
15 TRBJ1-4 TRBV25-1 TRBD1 CASSASTGFGEKLFF
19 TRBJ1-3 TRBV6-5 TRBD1 CASSYRAGGVFLSGNTIYF
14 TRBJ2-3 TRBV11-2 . CASSVSAITDTQYF
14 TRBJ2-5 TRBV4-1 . CASSQPREKRTQYF
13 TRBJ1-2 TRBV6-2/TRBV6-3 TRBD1 CASGTGEDYGYTF
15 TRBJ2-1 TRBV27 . CASSWDTSSYNEQFF
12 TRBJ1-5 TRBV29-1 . CSVGAGNQPQHF
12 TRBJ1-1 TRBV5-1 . CASSLAADEAFF
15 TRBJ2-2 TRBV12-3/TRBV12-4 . CASSFWAANTGELFF
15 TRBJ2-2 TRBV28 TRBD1 CASSLLDRASGELFF
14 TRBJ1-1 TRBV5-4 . CASSPRWGNTEAFF
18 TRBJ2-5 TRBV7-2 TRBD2 CASSLGPASGVRGETQYF
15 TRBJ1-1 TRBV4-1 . CASSQGPGREKEAFF
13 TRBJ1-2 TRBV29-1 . CSVEPMHHYGYTF
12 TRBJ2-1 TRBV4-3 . CASSQDFGVQFF
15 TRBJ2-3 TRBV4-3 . CASSQGLPVTDTQYF
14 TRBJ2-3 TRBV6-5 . CASSYAGGADTQYF
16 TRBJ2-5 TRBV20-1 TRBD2 CSARELAGGPQETQYF
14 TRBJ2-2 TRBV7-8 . CASSFIGSTGELFF
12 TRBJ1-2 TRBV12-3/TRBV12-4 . CASSFVGYGYTF
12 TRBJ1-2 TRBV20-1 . CSARGSGEGYTF
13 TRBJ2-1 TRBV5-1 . CASSLTHFNEQFF
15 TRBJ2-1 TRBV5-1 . CASSLGLGILNEQFF
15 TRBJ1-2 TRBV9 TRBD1 CASSVTGQGGNGYTF
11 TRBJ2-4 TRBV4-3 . CASSLENIQYF
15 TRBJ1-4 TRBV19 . CASSTRTVSREKLFF
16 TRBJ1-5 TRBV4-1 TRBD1 CASSQTGTAKYQPQHF
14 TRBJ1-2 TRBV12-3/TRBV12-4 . CASSFQGSNYGYTF
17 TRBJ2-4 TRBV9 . CASSDPGQGLAKNIQYF
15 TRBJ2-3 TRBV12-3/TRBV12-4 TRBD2 CASSWTSGPADTQYF
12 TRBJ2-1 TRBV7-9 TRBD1 CASSSTGDRGFF
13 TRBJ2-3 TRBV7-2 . CASKSGRPDTQYF
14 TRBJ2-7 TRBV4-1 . CASSQEGQARKQYF
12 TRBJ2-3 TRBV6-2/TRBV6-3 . CASSPRVVTQYF
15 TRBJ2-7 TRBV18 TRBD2 CASSPLTSGGYEQYF
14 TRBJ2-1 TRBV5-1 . CASSLPTGDNEQFF
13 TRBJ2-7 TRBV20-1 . CSARASGFHEQYF
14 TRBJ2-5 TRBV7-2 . CASSYRFGSETQYF